These 7 T cell receptor beta chains were all obtained from the same sample, sequenced in a study of cytomegalovirus exposure and HLA in healthy donors. With 60 Vbeta and 13 Jbeta primers, the PCR was carried out. The protocol was immunoSEQ multiplex PCR, while the TCRdb copy is restricted to in-frame clones and leaves out a portion. Among around 120,000 clones, roughly three fifths were seen once, and the ten largest hold 9% to 10%. The sequenced sample consisted of PBMCs. Receptors originate from a man between 40 and 49 years old in good health and CMV-seropositive.

Only a few counts were recorded for this clone. The rearrangement links TRBV6-5 to TRBJ1-2, with unresolved D. Between the trimmed V and J ends, which lost 5 bases and 3 bases, there was a span of 10 bases. The CDR3 is 13 residues long. Looked up from germline, CDR1 is MNHEY and CDR2 is SVGAGI. As DNA, the CDR3 is TGTGCCAGCAGTGATAAACAGCACTATGGCTACACCTTC. Protein product: CASSDKQHYGYTF.

This clone was observed a few times. The J gene is TRBJ1-2, the V gene TRBV6-5; 7 bases are shared with TRBD1. The junction had 7 bases not matched to a gene; V was cut back by 2 bases and J by 4 bases. This CDR3 region has 15 residues. The germline gives CDR1 MNHEY, CDR2 SVGAGI. This chain's CDR3 is CASSYDRVRGYGYTF. The CDR3 DNA is TGTGCCAGCAGTTACGACAGGGTCCGGGGCTATGGCTACACCTTC.

The chain carries TRBV5-1 and TRBJ1-2, with a tentative D call TRBD1 (5 bases). Germline values: CDR1 SGHRS, CDR2 YFSETQ. V was cut by 1 base and J by 4 bases, with 14 bases left in between. This CDR3 has 15 amino acids. CDR3 region: CASSLNLGTPYGYTF. CDR3 DNA sequence: TGCGCCAGCAGCTTGAACCTCGGGACTCCCTATGGCTACACCTTC.

Only a few counts were recorded for this clone. The chain uses TRBV19 and TRBJ1-2; D not certain. Trimming pared 3 bases from V and 11 bases from J, leaving 10 bases between. From germline, CDR1 is LNHDA and CDR2 SQIVND (reference sequence). The CDR3 consists of 11 residues. This CDR3 reads CASSIAHTYTF. As DNA, the CDR3 is TGTGCCAGTAGTATTGCCCATACTTACACCTTC.

The chain is built from TRBV18 and TRBJ2-6; D is ambiguous. This CDR3 contains 16 residues. Germline V gene data show CDR1 as KGHSH and CDR2 as LQKENI. The V gene lost 0 bases and the J gene lost 1 base, with 7 bases spanning the gap. The chain's CDR3 is CASSPPAGSGANVLTF. The CDR3 region has the DNA TGTGCCAGCTCACCACCGGCCGGGTCTGGGGCCAACGTCCTGACTTTC.

This clone was recorded a few times. The V gene is TRBV27, the J gene TRBJ1-1; 10 nucleotides align to TRBD1. From germline, CDR1 is MNHEY and CDR2 SMNVEV (reference sequence). The trim removed 5 bases at V and 5 bases at J, leaving 5 bases unmatched. The CDR3 is made up of 14 amino acids. The CDR3 sequence is CASSGQGGGTEAFF. Here the CDR3 DNA reads TGTGCCAGCAGTGGACAGGGGGGTGGGACTGAAGCTTTCTTT.

The chain is built from TRBV7-2 and TRBJ2-3; D is unresolved. Germline values: CDR1 SGHTA, CDR2 FQGNSA. Trimming took off 2 bases at V and 1 base at J, with 7 bases between the two ends. The CDR3 runs to 14 residues. For the CDR3, the DNA is TGTGCCAGCAGCTTATCTCCGGGCACAGATACGCAGTATTTT. Translated, it gives CASSLSPGTDTQYF.